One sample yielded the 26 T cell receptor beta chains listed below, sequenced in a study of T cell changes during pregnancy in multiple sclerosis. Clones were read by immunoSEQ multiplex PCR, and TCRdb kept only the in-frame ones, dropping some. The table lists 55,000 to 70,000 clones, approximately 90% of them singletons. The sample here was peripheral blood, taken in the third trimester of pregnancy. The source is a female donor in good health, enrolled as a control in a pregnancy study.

In DNA, the CDR3 is TGTGCCAGCAGCCTCGGGACTCTCGGGAATCAGCCCCAGCATTTT. Protein sequence: CASSLGTLGNQPQHF. V is TRBV4-2 and J is TRBJ1-5, with TRBD1 as a possible D gene (5 bases). The CDR3 spans 15 residues. Trimming took 4 bases from V and 4 from J, leaving 14 bases between them. The germline V gene has CDR1 LGHNA and CDR2 YNFKEQ.

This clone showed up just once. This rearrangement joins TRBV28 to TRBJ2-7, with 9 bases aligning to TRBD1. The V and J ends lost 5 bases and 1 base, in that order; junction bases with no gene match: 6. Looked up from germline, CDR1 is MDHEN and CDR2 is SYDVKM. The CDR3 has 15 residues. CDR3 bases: TGTGCCAGCAGTCTCGCCGGGACAGGGTCCTACGAGCAGTACTTC. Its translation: CASSLAGTGSYEQYF.

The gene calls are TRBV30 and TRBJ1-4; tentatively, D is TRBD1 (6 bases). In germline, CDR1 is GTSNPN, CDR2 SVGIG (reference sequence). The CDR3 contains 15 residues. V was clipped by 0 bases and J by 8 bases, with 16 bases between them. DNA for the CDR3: TGTGCCTGGAGTGTTGGAGCAGGGGCTGAGGAAAAACTGTTTTTT. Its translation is CAWSVGAGAEEKLFF.

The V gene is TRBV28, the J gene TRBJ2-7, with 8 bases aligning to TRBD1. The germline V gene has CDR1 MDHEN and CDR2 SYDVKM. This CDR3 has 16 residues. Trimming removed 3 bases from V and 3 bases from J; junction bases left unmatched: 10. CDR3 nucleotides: TGTGCCAGCAGTTTGGGGCCCCGACAGGGGTACTACGAGCAGTACTTC. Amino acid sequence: CASSLGPRQGYYEQYF.

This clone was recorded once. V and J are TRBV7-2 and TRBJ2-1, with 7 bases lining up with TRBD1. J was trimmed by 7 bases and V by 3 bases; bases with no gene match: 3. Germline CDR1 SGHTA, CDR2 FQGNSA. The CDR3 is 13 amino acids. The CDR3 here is CASSFVQGNEQFF. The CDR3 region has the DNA TGTGCCAGCAGCTTTGTACAGGGGAATGAGCAGTTCTTC. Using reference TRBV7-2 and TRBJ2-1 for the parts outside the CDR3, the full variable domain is GAGVSQSPSNKVTEKGKDVELRCDPISGHTALYWYRQSLGQGLEFLIYFQGNSAPDKSGLPSDRFSAERTGGSVSTLTIQRTQQEDSAVYLCASSFVQGNEQFFGPGTRLTVL.

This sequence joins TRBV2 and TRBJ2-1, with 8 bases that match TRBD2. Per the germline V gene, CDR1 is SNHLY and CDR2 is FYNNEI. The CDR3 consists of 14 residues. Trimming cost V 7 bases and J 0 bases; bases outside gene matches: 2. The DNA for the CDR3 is TGTGCCAGCAAACGGGGGGGCTCCTACAATGAGCAGTTCTTC. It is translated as CASKRGGSYNEQFF.

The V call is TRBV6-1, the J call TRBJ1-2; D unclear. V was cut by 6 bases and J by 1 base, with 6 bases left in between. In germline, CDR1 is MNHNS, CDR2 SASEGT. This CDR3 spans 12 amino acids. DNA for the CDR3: TGTGCCAGCAGGAACAGTAACTATGGCTACACCTTC. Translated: CASRNSNYGYTF.

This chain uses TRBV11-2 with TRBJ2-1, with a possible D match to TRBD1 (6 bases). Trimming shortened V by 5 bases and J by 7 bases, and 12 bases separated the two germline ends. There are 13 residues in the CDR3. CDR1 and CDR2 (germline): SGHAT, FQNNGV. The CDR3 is CASSSTGSNEQFF. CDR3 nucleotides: TGTGCCAGCAGCAGTACAGGGTCGAATGAGCAGTTCTTC.

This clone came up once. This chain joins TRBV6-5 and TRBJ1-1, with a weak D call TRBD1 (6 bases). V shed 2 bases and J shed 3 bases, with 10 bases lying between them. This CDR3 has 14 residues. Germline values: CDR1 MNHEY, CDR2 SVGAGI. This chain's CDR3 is CASSYGQGHTEAFF. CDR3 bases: TGTGCCAGCAGTTACGGGCAGGGGCACACTGAAGCTTTCTTT.

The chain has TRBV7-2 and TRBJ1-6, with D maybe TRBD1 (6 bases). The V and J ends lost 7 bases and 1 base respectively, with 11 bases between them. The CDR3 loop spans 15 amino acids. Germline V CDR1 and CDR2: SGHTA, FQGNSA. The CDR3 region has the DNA TGTGCCAGCACCCGGACAGTTTCCTATAATTCACCCCTCCACTTT. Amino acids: CASTRTVSYNSPLHF. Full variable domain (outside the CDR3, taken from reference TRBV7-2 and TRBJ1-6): GAGVSQSPSNKVTEKGKDVELRCDPISGHTALYWYRQSLGQGLEFLIYFQGNSAPDKSGLPSDRFSAERTGGSVSTLTIQRTQQEDSAVYLCASTRTVSYNSPLHFGNGTRLTVT.

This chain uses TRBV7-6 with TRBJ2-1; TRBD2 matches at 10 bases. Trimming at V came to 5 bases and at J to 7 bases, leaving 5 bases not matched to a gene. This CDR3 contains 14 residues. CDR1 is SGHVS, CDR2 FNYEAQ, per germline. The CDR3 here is CASSQRGGLNEQFF. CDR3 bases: TGTGCCAGCAGCCAGCGGGGGGGCCTAAATGAGCAGTTCTTC.

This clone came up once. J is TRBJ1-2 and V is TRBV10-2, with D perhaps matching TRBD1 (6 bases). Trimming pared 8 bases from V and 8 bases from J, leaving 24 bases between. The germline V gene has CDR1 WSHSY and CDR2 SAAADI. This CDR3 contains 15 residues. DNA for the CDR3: TGCGCCAGCGGGAGTGCAGGGGCGTCTTTTCCCGGCTACACCTTC. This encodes CASGSAGASFPGYTF.

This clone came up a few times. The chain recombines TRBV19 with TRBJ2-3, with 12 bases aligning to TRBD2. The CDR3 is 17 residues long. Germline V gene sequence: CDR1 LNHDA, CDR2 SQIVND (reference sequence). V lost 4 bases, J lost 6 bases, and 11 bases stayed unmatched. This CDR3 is CASSTQYLAGGRDTQYF. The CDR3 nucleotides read TGTGCCAGTAGTACGCAATATCTAGCGGGGGGGAGGGATACGCAGTATTTT.

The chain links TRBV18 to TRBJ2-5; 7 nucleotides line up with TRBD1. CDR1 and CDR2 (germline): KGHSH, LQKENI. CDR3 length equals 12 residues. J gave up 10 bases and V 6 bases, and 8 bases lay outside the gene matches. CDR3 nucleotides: TGTGCCAGCTCGACCGTCGACAGGGACCAGTACTTC. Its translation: CASSTVDRDQYF.

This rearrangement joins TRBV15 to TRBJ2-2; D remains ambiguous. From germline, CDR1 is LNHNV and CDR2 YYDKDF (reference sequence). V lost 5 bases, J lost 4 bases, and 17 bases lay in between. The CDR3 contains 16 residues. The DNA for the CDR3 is TGTGCCACCAGCTTCCCTGGTGAGTTTCTCACCGGGGAGCTGTTTTTT. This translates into CATSFPGEFLTGELFF.

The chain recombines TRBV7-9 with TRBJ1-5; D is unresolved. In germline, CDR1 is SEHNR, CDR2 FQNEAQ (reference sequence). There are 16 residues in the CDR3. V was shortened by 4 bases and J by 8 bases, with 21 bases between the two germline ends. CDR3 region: CASSSGQKGGLEPQHF. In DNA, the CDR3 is TGTGCCAGCAGCTCGGGTCAGAAGGGAGGTTTGGAGCCCCAGCATTTT.

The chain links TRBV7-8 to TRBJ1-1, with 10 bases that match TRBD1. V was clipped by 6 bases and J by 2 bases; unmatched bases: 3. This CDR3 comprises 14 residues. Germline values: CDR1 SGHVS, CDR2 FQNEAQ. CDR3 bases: TGTGCCAGCAGGACGACAGGGGGCAACACTGAAGCTTTCTTT. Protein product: CASRTTGGNTEAFF. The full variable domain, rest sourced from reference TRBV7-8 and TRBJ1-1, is GAGVSQSPRYKVAKRGQDVALRCDPISGHVSLFWYQQALGQGPEFLTYFQNEAQLDKSGLPSDRFFAERPEGSVSTLKIQRTQQEDSAVYLCASRTTGGNTEAFFGQGTRLTVV.

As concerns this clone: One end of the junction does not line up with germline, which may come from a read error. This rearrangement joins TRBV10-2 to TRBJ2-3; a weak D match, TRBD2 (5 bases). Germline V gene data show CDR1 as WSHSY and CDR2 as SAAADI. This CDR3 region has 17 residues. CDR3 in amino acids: CASSELIWLAGTDTQYF. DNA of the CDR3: TGCGCAAGCAGTGAGTTAATATGGCTAGCCGGCACAGATACGCAGTATTTT.

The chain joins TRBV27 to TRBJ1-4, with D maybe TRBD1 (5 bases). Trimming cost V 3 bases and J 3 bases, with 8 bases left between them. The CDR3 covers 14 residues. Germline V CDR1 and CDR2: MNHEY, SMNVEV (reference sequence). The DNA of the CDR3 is TGTGCCAGCAGTTTCCTGGGGCCTAATGAAAAACTGTTTTTT. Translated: CASSFLGPNEKLFF. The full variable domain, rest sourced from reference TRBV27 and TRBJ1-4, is EAQVTQNPRYLITVTGKKLTVTCSQNMNHEYMSWYRQDPGLGLRQIYYSMNVEVTDKGDVPEGYKVSRKEKRNFPLILESPSPNQTSLYFCASSFLGPNEKLFFGSGTQLSVL.

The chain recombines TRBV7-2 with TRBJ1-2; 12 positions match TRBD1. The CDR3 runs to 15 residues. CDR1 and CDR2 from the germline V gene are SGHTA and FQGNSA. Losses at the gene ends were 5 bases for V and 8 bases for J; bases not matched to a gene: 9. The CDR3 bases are TGTGCCAGCAGCACGGCGGGACAGGGGGCTCGGGGCTACACCTTC. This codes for CASSTAGQGARGYTF.

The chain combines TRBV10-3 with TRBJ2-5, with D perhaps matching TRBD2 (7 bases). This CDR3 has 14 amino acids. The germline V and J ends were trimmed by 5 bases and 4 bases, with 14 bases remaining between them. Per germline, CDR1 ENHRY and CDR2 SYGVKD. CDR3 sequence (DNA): TGTGCCATCAGTTGGGGGGGGGCCTTAGAGACCCAGTACTTC. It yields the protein CAISWGGALETQYF.

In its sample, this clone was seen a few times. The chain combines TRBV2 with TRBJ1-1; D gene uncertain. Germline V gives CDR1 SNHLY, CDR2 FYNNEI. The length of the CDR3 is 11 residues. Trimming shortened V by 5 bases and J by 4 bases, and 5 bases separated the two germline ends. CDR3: CASSYSTEAFF. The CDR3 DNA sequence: TGTGCCAGCAGTTATTCCACTGAAGCTTTCTTT.

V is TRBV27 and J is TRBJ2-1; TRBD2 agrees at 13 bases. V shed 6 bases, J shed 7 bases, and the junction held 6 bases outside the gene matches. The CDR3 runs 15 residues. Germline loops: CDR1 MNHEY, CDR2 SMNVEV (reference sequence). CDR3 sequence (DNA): TGTGCCAGCAGGACACTAGCGGGGGGGCTTAATGAGCAGTTCTTC. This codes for CASRTLAGGLNEQFF.

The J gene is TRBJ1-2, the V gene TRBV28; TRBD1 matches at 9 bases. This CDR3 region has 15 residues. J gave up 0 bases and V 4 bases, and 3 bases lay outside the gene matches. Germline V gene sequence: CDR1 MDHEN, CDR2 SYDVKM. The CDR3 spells CASSSTGGPNYGYTF. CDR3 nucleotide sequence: TGTGCCAGCAGTTCGACAGGGGGTCCTAACTATGGCTACACCTTC.

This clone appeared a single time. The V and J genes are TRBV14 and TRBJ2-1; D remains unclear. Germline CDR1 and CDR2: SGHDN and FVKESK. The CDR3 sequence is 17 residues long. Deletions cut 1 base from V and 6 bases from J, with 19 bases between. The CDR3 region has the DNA TGTGCCAGCAGCCAAGTCCATCCCCGGGTAGCTGTCAATGAGCAGTTCTTC. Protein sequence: CASSQVHPRVAVNEQFF.

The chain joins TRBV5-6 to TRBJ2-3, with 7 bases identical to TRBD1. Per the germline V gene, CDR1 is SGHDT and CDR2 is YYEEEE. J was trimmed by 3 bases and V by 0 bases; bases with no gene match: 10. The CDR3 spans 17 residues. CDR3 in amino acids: CASSLGARGFWTDTQYF. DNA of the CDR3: TGTGCCAGCAGCTTGGGAGCCAGGGGGTTTTGGACAGATACGCAGTATTTT.